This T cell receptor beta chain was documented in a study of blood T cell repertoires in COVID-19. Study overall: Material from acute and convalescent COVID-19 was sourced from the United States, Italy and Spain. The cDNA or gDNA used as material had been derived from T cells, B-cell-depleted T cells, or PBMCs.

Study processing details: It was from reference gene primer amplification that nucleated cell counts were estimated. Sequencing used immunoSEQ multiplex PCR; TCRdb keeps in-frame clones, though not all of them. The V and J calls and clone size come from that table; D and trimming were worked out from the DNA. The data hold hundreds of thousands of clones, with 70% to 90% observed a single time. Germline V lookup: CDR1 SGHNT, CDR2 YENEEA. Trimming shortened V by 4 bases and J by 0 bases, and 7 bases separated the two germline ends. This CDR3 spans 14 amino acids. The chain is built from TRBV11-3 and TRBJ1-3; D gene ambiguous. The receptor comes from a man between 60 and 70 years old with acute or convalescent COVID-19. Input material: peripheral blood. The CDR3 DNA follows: TGTGCCAGCAGCTCCAGAGGCTCTGGAAACACCATATATTTT. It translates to CASSSRGSGNTIYF.